The rows below give T cell receptor beta chains drawn from one sample of a study of blood T cell repertoires in COVID-19. TCRdb keeps only in-frame clones here, not all; method: immunoSEQ multiplex PCR. The sample lists approximately 70,000 clones, roughly 86% occurring once. The source material was peripheral blood. Source of these receptors: a woman between 50 and 59 years old with acute or convalescent COVID-19. Each CDR3 is given with its conserved first and last residue. The order of the fields is D gene, CDR3 length, J gene, V gene, clone size, CDR3 DNA, CDR3 protein. A D gene is named only where the DNA matches it firmly. Clone sizes are given selectively: once, few, many, or a class where the clone is expanded.

d_call: NA; cdr3_length: 14; j_call: TRBJ2-3; v_call: TRBV9; clone_size: NA; cdr3_nt: TGTGCCAGCAGCGTAGGATCTAGTCCAGATACGCAGTATTTT; cdr3_aa: CASSVGSSPDTQYF
d_call: TRBD1; cdr3_length: 15; j_call: TRBJ2-5; v_call: TRBV18; clone_size: NA; cdr3_nt: TGTGCCAGCTCAGATCGGGACAGCTCAGAAGAGACCCAGTACTTC; cdr3_aa: CASSDRDSSEETQYF
d_call: NA; cdr3_length: 15; j_call: TRBJ2-1; v_call: TRBV5-1; clone_size: NA; cdr3_nt: TGCGCCAGCAGCTTGGGAACTAGCTCCTACAATGAGCAGTTCTTC; cdr3_aa: CASSLGTSSYNEQFF
d_call: NA; cdr3_length: 13; j_call: TRBJ1-6; v_call: TRBV3-1/TRBV3-2; clone_size: NA; cdr3_nt: TGTGCCAGCAGCCAAGACGCCGAGTCACCCCTCCACTTT; cdr3_aa: CASSQDAESPLHF
d_call: TRBD2; cdr3_length: 13; j_call: TRBJ2-5; v_call: TRBV30; clone_size: NA; cdr3_nt: TGTGCCTGGGCGGGGGGGGTTCAAGAGACCCAGTACTTC; cdr3_aa: CAWAGGVQETQYF
d_call: NA; cdr3_length: 14; j_call: TRBJ1-5; v_call: TRBV2; clone_size: NA; cdr3_nt: TGTGCCAGCAATCAACTAATAAGCAATCAGCCCCAGCATTTT; cdr3_aa: CASNQLISNQPQHF
d_call: TRBD1; cdr3_length: 16; j_call: TRBJ1-5; v_call: TRBV19; clone_size: NA; cdr3_nt: TGTGCCAGTAGCCTCATACAGGGGGCCGGGGGTCAGCCCCAGCATTTT; cdr3_aa: CASSLIQGAGGQPQHF
d_call: TRBD1; cdr3_length: 15; j_call: TRBJ2-2; v_call: TRBV27; clone_size: NA; cdr3_nt: TGTGCCAGCACTACAGACAGGGGAGTCACCGGGGAGCTGTTTTTT; cdr3_aa: CASTTDRGVTGELFF
d_call: TRBD2; cdr3_length: 15; j_call: TRBJ2-1; v_call: TRBV9; clone_size: NA; cdr3_nt: TGTGCCAGCAGCCCACTAGCGGGAGGGGGCTATGAGCAGTTCTTC; cdr3_aa: CASSPLAGGGYEQFF
d_call: NA; cdr3_length: 15; j_call: TRBJ2-2; v_call: TRBV5-1; clone_size: NA; cdr3_nt: TGCGCCAGCAGCTCTACAGGTTCGAACACCGGGGAGCTGTTTTTT; cdr3_aa: CASSSTGSNTGELFF
d_call: TRBD1; cdr3_length: 14; j_call: TRBJ1-2; v_call: TRBV28; clone_size: once; cdr3_nt: TGTGCCAGCAGCCCCTCCGACAGGGGGAGAGGCTACACCTTC; cdr3_aa: CASSPSDRGRGYTF
d_call: TRBD1; cdr3_length: 15; j_call: TRBJ2-7; v_call: TRBV6-5; clone_size: NA; cdr3_nt: TGTGCCAGCAGATTCGGGACAGCCCGACTGGGCGAGCAGTACTTC; cdr3_aa: CASRFGTARLGEQYF
d_call: NA; cdr3_length: 13; j_call: TRBJ2-2; v_call: TRBV30; clone_size: NA; cdr3_nt: TGTGCCTGGAGGCCATCCGAACACCGGGGAGCTGTTTTT; cdr3_aa: CAWRPSEHRGAVF
d_call: TRBD1; cdr3_length: 16; j_call: TRBJ1-2; v_call: TRBV2; clone_size: NA; cdr3_nt: TGTGCCAGCAGTGGTAGCTTACAGGGGAAAGGGCTTGGCTACACCTTC; cdr3_aa: CASSGSLQGKGLGYTF
d_call: NA; cdr3_length: 14; j_call: TRBJ2-7; v_call: TRBV30; clone_size: NA; cdr3_nt: TGTGCCTGGAGTGTATCGGTAGGGAGGTACGAGCAGTACTTC; cdr3_aa: CAWSVSVGRYEQYF
d_call: TRBD1; cdr3_length: 13; j_call: TRBJ1-1; v_call: TRBV7-9; clone_size: NA; cdr3_nt: TGTGCCAGCAGCGCAGACAGGGCCACTGAAGCTTTCTTT; cdr3_aa: CASSADRATEAFF
d_call: NA; cdr3_length: 11; j_call: TRBJ1-2; v_call: TRBV30; clone_size: NA; cdr3_nt: TGTGCCTGGAGTCATTACTATGGCTACACCTTC; cdr3_aa: CAWSHYYGYTF
d_call: TRBD2; cdr3_length: 17; j_call: TRBJ2-2; v_call: TRBV11-3; clone_size: NA; cdr3_nt: TGTGCCAGCAGCGTTACTAGCGGGGCAACTAACACCGGGGAGCTGTTTTTT; cdr3_aa: CASSVTSGATNTGELFF
d_call: NA; cdr3_length: 11; j_call: TRBJ2-7; v_call: TRBV29-1; clone_size: NA; cdr3_nt: TGCAGCGTTGGGGCAGCTCACGAGCAGTACTTC; cdr3_aa: CSVGAAHEQYF
d_call: NA; cdr3_length: 13; j_call: TRBJ1-2; v_call: TRBV18; clone_size: NA; cdr3_nt: TGTGCCAGCTCACCAGACAGTGCTTATGGCTACACCTTC; cdr3_aa: CASSPDSAYGYTF
d_call: TRBD2; cdr3_length: 14; j_call: TRBJ2-7; v_call: TRBV18; clone_size: NA; cdr3_nt: TGTGCCAGCTCACCAGGGGGGGGCTCCTACGAGCAGTACTTC; cdr3_aa: CASSPGGGSYEQYF
d_call: NA; cdr3_length: 14; j_call: TRBJ1-4; v_call: TRBV7-8; clone_size: NA; cdr3_nt: TGTGCCAGCAGCGGGGGGGCAACTAATGAAAAACTGTTTTTT; cdr3_aa: CASSGGATNEKLFF